Listed here are 5 T cell receptor beta chains from one sample, sequenced in a study of Graves' ophthalmopathy and Graves' hyperthyroidism. The study amplified TCR beta CDR3 regions using RNA transcripts. RT-PCR was first run with HTBI primers, then multiplex PCR in a second round. MiXCR, run by TCRdb on the multiplex PCR reads, gives a single entry per CDR3 protein. In the table there are 900,000 to 1,200,000 distinct CDR3 sequences, 36% of which are singletons. Sequenced input: peripheral blood or thyroid tissue (not recorded which). These receptors originate from an adult man with Graves' hyperthyroidism.

The table lists this clonotype with many counts. The chain joins TRBV20-1 to TRBJ2-7, with 9 bases fitting TRBD1. Germline V gives CDR1 DFQATT, CDR2 SNEGSKA (reference sequence). Trimming cost V 0 bases and J 6 bases; bases outside gene matches: 6. The CDR3 runs to 14 residues. The CDR3: CSARESQGAREQYF. CDR3 nucleotide sequence: TGCAGTGCTAGAGAGTCACAGGGGGCACGCGAGCAGTACTTC.

The chain uses TRBV29-1 and TRBJ1-2; 10 bases line up with TRBD1. The junction had 11 bases not matched to a gene; V was cut back by 3 bases and J by 10 bases. The CDR3 consists of 14 residues. CDR1 is SQVTM and CDR2 is ANQGSEA in the germline V gene. The CDR3 region is CSVEPGQGFSAYTF. CDR3 sequence (DNA): TGCAGCGTTGAGCCGGGACAGGGGTTCTCGGCCTACACCTTC. Supplemented by reference TRBV29-1 and TRBJ1-2, the full variable domain reads SAVISQKPSRDICQRGTSLTIQCQVDSQVTMMFWYRQQPGQSLTLIATANQGSEATYESGFVIDKFPISRPNLTFSTLTVSNMSPEDSSIYLCSVEPGQGFSAYTFGSGTRLTVV.

The V and J genes are TRBV4-3 and TRBJ2-7; 9 positions match TRBD2. CDR3 size: 15 residues. V shed 0 bases, J shed 5 bases, and the junction held 5 bases outside the gene matches. Germline lookup yields CDR1 LGHNA and CDR2 YSLEER. CDR3 sequence (DNA): TGCGCCAGCAGCCAAGAGGGACTAGCTTCCGACGAGCAGTACTTC. It codes for CASSQEGLASDEQYF.

In this sample, this clonotype turned up many times. This chain uses TRBV7-9 with TRBJ1-5; possible D gene TRBD1, 5 bases. The V gene's germline CDR1 is SEHNR and CDR2 FQNEAQ (reference sequence). Between the trimmed V and J ends, which lost 1 base and 0 bases, there was a span of 10 bases. This CDR3 region has 16 residues. The CDR3 DNA follows: TGTGCCAGCAGCTTAGTTACGGGACTTAGCAATCAGCCCCAGCATTTT. Residues: CASSLVTGLSNQPQHF.

V usage is TRBV5-4 and J usage is TRBJ1-2; TRBD1 matches at 8 bases. J was trimmed by 2 bases and V by 2 bases; bases with no gene match: 5. The CDR3 runs 15 residues. Germline V CDR1 and CDR2: SGHNT, YYREEE (reference sequence). The CDR3 is CASSFGRQGNYGYTF. CDR3 nucleotide sequence: TGTGCCAGCAGCTTCGGCAGACAGGGGAACTATGGCTACACCTTC.